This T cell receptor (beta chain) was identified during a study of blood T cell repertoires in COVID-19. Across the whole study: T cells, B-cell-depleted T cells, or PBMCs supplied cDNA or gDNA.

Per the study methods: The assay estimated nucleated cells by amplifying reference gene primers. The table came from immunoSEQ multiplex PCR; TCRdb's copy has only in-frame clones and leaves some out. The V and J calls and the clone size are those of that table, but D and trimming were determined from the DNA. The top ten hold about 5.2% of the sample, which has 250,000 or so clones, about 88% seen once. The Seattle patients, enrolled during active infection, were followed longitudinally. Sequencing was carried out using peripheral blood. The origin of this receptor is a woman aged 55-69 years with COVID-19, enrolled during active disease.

CDR3 coding DNA: TGTGCCAGCAGCCTAGTGAGGGGGGGTGAGCAGTTCTTC. Translating gives CASSLVRGGEQFF. This chain joins TRBV7-2 and TRBJ2-1; D is perhaps TRBD2 (7 bases). Germline values: CDR1 SGHTA, CDR2 FQGNSA. The V and J ends lost 5 bases and 9 bases respectively, with 14 bases between them. This CDR3 is 13 amino acids long.